This T cell receptor beta chain was profiled in a study of monozygotic twins with inflammatory bowel disease. Worth noting for this clonotype: Its antigen is not known.

Every TCR library drew on around 3,400 ng of total RNA. Eight separate reactions per sample yielded the cDNA. TCRdb processed the 5' RACE reads again and assigns one entry to each CDR3 protein, with no DNA. This listing includes approximately 400,000 distinct CDR3 sequences. Study observations and caveats: Ultimately, a single strong signal or clonotype associated with IBD was not supported. IBD patients shared fewer clonotypes with other individuals than healthy twins, especially patients with disease activity signs.

The receptor's source is a human donor with ulcerative colitis or Crohn's disease, or a healthy co-twin of an affected twin (not recorded which). Source material: blood.

The CDR3 reads CASSLARIQREGPEQFF. The chain employs TRBV5-1 and TRBJ2-1; absent DNA, TCRdb's TRBD2 call cannot be checked. CDR3 length equals 17 residues. Germline assignment: CDR1 SGHRS and CDR2 YFSETQ.